This T cell receptor beta chain was obtained from a study of blood T cells in healthy people across ages. Study outcomes and limitations: In the absence of known donor CMV status, changes in expanded clonotypes were possibly confounded.

Germline CDR1 and CDR2: DFQATT and SNEGSKA (reference sequence). V lost 2 bases, J lost 2 bases, and 13 bases lay in between. The length of the CDR3 is 14 residues. Combining a sample-barcoded 5' primer with a J-beta primer mix, a second PCR ran for about 6 to 11 cycles. TCRdb re-derived calls from the 5' RACE reads in MiXCR, one entry per CDR3 protein. The table lists over a million distinct CDR3 sequences, roughly 45% of them singletons, with 15% to 20% in the top ten. Regarding this clonotype: The antigen is unknown.

The sequenced material came from blood. The chain links TRBV20-1 to TRBJ2-7; D is tentatively TRBD1 or TRBD2 (5 bases each). This receptor was obtained from a woman aged 60-75 years in good health. CDR3 in DNA: TGCAGTGCTAGACCCCGGGACGACCCCTACGAGCAGTACTTC. This gives the protein CSARPRDDPYEQYF.